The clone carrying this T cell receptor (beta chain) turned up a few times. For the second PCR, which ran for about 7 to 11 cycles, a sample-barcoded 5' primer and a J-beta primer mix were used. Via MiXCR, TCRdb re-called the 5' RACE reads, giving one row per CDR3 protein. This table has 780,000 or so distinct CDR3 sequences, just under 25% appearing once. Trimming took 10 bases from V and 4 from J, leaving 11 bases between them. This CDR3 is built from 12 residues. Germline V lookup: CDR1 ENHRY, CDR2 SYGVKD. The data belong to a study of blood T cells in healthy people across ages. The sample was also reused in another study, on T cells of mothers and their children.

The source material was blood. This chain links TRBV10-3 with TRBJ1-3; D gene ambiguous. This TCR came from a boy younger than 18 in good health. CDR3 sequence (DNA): TGTGCCACCGGCGTGGACGGAAACACCATATATTTT. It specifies CATGVDGNTIYF.